This T cell receptor beta chain came from a study of human T cells and chemical hapten exposure. Study details: DPC (0.01%) was patch tested on the upper back and read at 6 days. Whole-study findings and limits: With patch test score, the counts of PT1 expanded TCRs showed a positive correlation. Having alopecia, the donors may differ immunologically from healthy people.

Many counts were recorded for this clonotype. Antigen specificity is unknown. Time point noted: pre-sensitization, week 0. Described treatment: therapeutic diphenylcyclopropenone sensitization with weekly scalp DPC. TCRdb fed the RACE reads into MiXCR, producing one record per CDR3 protein. Among 300,000 to 400,000 distinct CDR3 sequences listed, less than 6.5% were seen once. V trimming: 2 bases; J trimming: 8 bases; junction bases outside the gene matches: 10. The CDR3 contains 15 residues. The germline V gene encodes CDR1 MNHEY and CDR2 SVGAGI. This chain joins TRBV6-5 and TRBJ2-3; TRBD2 matches 7 bases. This material consisted of whole blood, taken in connection with sensitization to the hapten diphenylcyclopropenone (DPC). The receptor was isolated from a woman aged 45-60 years with alopecia areata. Some clones in this sample may be carry-over from other donors' samples. As DNA, the CDR3 is TGTGCCAGCAGTTACGGTTGGGTGGAGCGGGGTACGCAGTATTTT. Its protein is CASSYGWVERGTQYF.